Shown below are 13 T cell receptor beta chains from a single sample sequenced in a study of cytomegalovirus exposure and HLA in healthy donors. Clones were read by immunoSEQ multiplex PCR, and TCRdb kept only the in-frame ones, dropping some. The table shows 150,000 to 200,000 clones, with around nine tenths occurring only once. The sequenced sample consisted of PBMCs. Receptors were obtained from a man aged 30-40 years in good health and CMV-seropositive.

This chain links TRBV5-1 with TRBJ1-4, with D unclear. Germline V gene data show CDR1 as SGHRS and CDR2 as YFSETQ. V was clipped by 0 bases and J by 0 bases, with 12 bases between them. The CDR3 runs to 17 residues. CDR3 amino acids: CASSLGERMATNEKLFF. DNA for the CDR3: TGCGCCAGCAGCTTGGGCGAGCGAATGGCAACTAATGAAAAACTGTTTTTT.

The V and J genes are TRBV19 and TRBJ1-4; D not certain. Germline-derived CDR1 and CDR2 are LNHDA and SQIVND (reference sequence). Trimming stripped 7 bases from V and 0 bases from J, with 9 bases between. There are 14 residues in the CDR3. This chain's CDR3 is CASTPRTTNEKLFF. CDR3 in DNA: TGTGCCAGTACCCCCCGCACAACTAATGAAAAACTGTTTTTT.

This CDR3 reads CASSQDRTGGTEAFF. The CDR3 nucleotides are TGCGCCAGCAGCCAAGACCGGACAGGGGGCACTGAAGCTTTCTTT. J is TRBJ1-1 and V is TRBV4-3; 10 bases are shared with TRBD1. The CDR3 length is 15 residues. Germline V gene sequence: CDR1 LGHNA, CDR2 YSLEER. V trimming: 0 bases; J trimming: 4 bases; junction bases outside the gene matches: 2.

This sequence joins TRBV19 and TRBJ2-7, with D uncertain. The length of the CDR3 is 15 residues. CDR1 is LNHDA and CDR2 is SQIVND in the germline V gene (reference sequence). Trimming cost V 3 bases and J 0 bases, with 12 bases left between them. The CDR3 DNA follows: TGTGCCAGTAGTATCTCCAGTTCCCTCTCCTACGAGCAGTACTTC. Amino acid sequence: CASSISSSLSYEQYF.

This chain uses TRBV30 with TRBJ1-4; D gene unclear. The CDR3 runs to 14 residues. Trimming cost V 5 bases and J 5 bases, with 15 bases left between them. Germline loops: CDR1 GTSNPN, CDR2 SVGIG (reference sequence). CDR3 protein: CAWSGPSENEKLFF. For the CDR3, the DNA is TGTGCCTGGTCGGGCCCTTCGGAGAATGAAAAACTGTTTTTT.

The chain joins TRBV7-6 to TRBJ1-1; no clear D. The V end lost 4 bases, the J end lost 1 base, and 16 bases lay between the germline ends. The CDR3 totals 16 residues. Germline V gene lookup returns CDR1 SGHVS and CDR2 FNYEAQ. The CDR3 DNA reads TGTGCCAGCAGCTCCGGATTCTCGGGTCCGAACACTGAAGCTTTCTTT. Its protein product is CASSSGFSGPNTEAFF.

The genes are TRBV19 and TRBJ2-7; TRBD1 is a possible D gene (6 bases). The CDR3 runs to 14 residues. Trimming took 5 bases from V and 2 from J, leaving 13 bases between them. The V gene's germline CDR1 is LNHDA and CDR2 SQIVND (reference sequence). The CDR3 coding sequence is TGTGCCAGTAGTGCGGACAGCTACGCCTACGAGCAGTACTTC. Amino acids: CASSADSYAYEQYF.

The V call is TRBV4-3, the J call TRBJ2-6, with D unclear. The germline CDR1 and CDR2 sequences are LGHNA and YSLEER. This CDR3 is 16 amino acids long. V was clipped by 0 bases and J by 2 bases, with 8 bases between them. The CDR3 spells CASSQESLAGANVLTF. The CDR3 nucleotides read TGCGCCAGCAGCCAAGAGTCTCTGGCTGGGGCCAACGTCCTGACTTTC.

This clone was seen ten or more times. The CDR3 reads CASSWIFTADNEQFF. CDR3 DNA sequence: TGCGCCAGCAGCTGGATTTTCACGGCCGACAATGAGCAGTTCTTC. The genes are TRBV5-1 and TRBJ2-1; unclear D gene. This CDR3 is 15 amino acids long. The ends were cut back, 3 bases at V and 5 bases at J, with 15 bases in the middle. Germline V gene lookup returns CDR1 SGHRS and CDR2 YFSETQ.

The rearrangement joins TRBV7-3 to TRBJ2-2, with D possibly matching TRBD1 (5 bases). The germline gives CDR1 SGHTA, CDR2 FQGTGA. The V end lost 5 bases, the J end lost 4 bases, and 11 bases lay between the germline ends. The CDR3 has 14 residues. The CDR3 region has the DNA TGTGCCAGCAGCAAAGGGGCCTCCACCGGGGAGCTGTTTTTT. Encoded protein: CASSKGASTGELFF. Based on the CDR3 plus reference TRBV7-3 and TRBJ2-2, the full variable domain is GAGVSQTPSNKVTEKGKYVELRCDPISGHTALYWYRQSLGQGPEFLIYFQGTGAADDSGLPNDRFFAVRPEGSVSTLKIQRTERGDSAVYLCASSKGASTGELFFGEGSRLTVL.

This clone was seen only once. The V gene is TRBV19, the J gene TRBJ1-5; D might be TRBD1 (5 bases). The CDR3 consists of 16 residues. Germline CDR1 is LNHDA and CDR2 is SQIVND (reference sequence). The ends were cut back, 5 bases at V and 5 bases at J, with 19 bases in the middle. The CDR3 here is CASSHTGWQGDQPQHF. CDR3 DNA sequence: TGTGCCAGTAGTCACACCGGGTGGCAGGGCGATCAGCCCCAGCATTTT.

A single count supports this clone. This chain joins TRBV7-2 and TRBJ1-5; D uncertain. The CDR3 length is 14 residues. Looked up from germline, CDR1 is SGHTA and CDR2 is FQGNSA. Trimming stripped 1 base from V and 8 bases from J, with 12 bases between. The CDR3 bases are TGTGCCAGCAGCTTAGAGGGAGGGTGGGAGCCCCAGCATTTT. It specifies CASSLEGGWEPQHF.

This chain links TRBV7-9 with TRBJ1-2; no clear D gene. This CDR3 region has 12 residues. Germline-derived CDR1 and CDR2 are SEHNR and FQNEAQ (reference sequence). V lost 3 bases to trimming and J lost 5 bases, with 7 bases between them. DNA of the CDR3: TGTGCCAGCAGCTTGGGCAGTTATGGCTACACCTTC. Translation: CASSLGSYGYTF.